This T cell receptor beta chain was obtained from a study of cytomegalovirus exposure and HLA in healthy donors listed by TCRdb under 2017. With respect to the entire study: An earlier analysis of approximately 640 of the donors reported about 290 Gb of sequence data and 120 million or so unique TCR beta sequences from about 200 million T cells. An early release covering 500 to 750 HLA-typed donors comprised about 300 gigabases of sequencing data and 65 million to 100 million unique TCR sequences. Of the 398 genotyped donors, about 80% fell in the genetic ancestry cluster associated with self-reported Caucasian donors. The study aimed to test whether signatures of past pathogen exposure could be identified by cataloging public T cell receptors. The study used immunosequencing to profile the T cell repertoires of 600 to 850 subjects and linked those repertoires to cytomegalovirus serostatus. Besides the first cohort of 666 subjects, a separate validation cohort made up of some 110 different subjects was used. The study combined high-throughput TCR immunosequencing, statistical association of individual TCRs with disease status, and machine learning to predict cytomegalovirus infection status. To study patterns of TCR occurrence, a later analysis re-analyzed previously published TCR beta repertoires from several hundred donors and added high-resolution HLA genotyping. The later analysis used no new phenotypic data to find candidate immune exposures, relying instead on TCR beta sequences and their occurrence across donors. In an earlier analysis of a few hundred of the donors, high-throughput TCR beta sequencing was used to judge whether each TCR beta V gene segment behaved as functional or pseudogenic. Donor age, sex, ethnicity and CMV serostatus were collected together with the repertoire data. Genome-wide SNP genotypes for about 55% of the roughly 670 donors were used in a later genetic analysis, which treated that subset as a discovery cohort. All discovery cohort repertoires had been generated using a single sequencing platform. HLA typing covered class I and class II loci at four-digit resolution. The number of donors typed differed by locus, with about 629-640 for A, B, C, DRB1 and DQB1, approximately 500 for DQA1, 600 to 610 for DPA1, and about 450 for DPB1. Five DR-DQ haplotypes were treated as single units for association and clustering because of strong linkage in the cohort. Among about 390 genotyped donors of the cohort, an average of around 240,000 unique TCR beta nucleotide sequences were sequenced per donor, around 20% of them non-productive. Findings and caveats that apply to the study as a whole: V-gene and J-gene trimming of TCR beta chains was associated with a missense DCLRE1C variant in a later genetic analysis, and the association was replicated in an independent cohort. In a later analysis, several top co-occurrence clusters were reported to appear linked to parvovirus B19, influenza, CMV and Epstein-Barr virus. Sequencing depth was assumed to be roughly uniform across donors in the presence/absence analyses, though that assumption may not hold. In a later analysis, the rate of TCR association differed among HLA loci, with DRB1 alleles having the most associated TCRs and HLA-C alleles having the fewest. Cytomegalovirus status was reported to be diagnosed by the classifier with high specificity and sensitivity in both the original and validation cohorts. A later analysis found that most CMV-associated TCR beta chains appeared HLA-restricted, with HLA associations seemingly driven largely by CMV exposure. CMV serostatus was the only immune exposure information available for the cohort. The authors suggested that the approach could potentially be extended to other disease states and immunological phenotypes. In vitro tests confirmed that a few of the cytomegalovirus-associated TCR beta chains recognize cytomegalovirus antigens. Correlated functional status among segregating V segments might reflect linkage disequilibrium, but an unknown experimental factor could not be ruled out. In an earlier analysis of under 600 of the donors, most TCR beta V segments were observed in productive rearrangements about 87% or about 30% of the time, broadly matching IMGT annotations. A later analysis found that HLA-associated TCR beta chains were more clonally expanded and had lower generation probabilities than equally common non-associated chains. Because HLA typing was unavailable for some donors at each locus, only the typed subset was used in association tests. In this cohort, only TCR beta chains were sequenced, and detectable features were limited by the absence of alpha or paired-chain data. Seventeen rarely observed V segments, including chromosome 9 orphons, were excluded from the earlier analysis of almost 600 of the donors because counts were too low. Specific HLA alleles were associated with 15,000 to 20,000 TCR beta sequences at a false discovery rate of 0.05 in a later analysis. Across donors, most TCR sequences were observed very rarely, whereas some public TCRs were present in many individuals. Some IMGT-functional V segments, including TRBV6-2 and TRBV6-3, could not be told apart with the 87-base-pair reads, so those segments were excluded. A cluster of highly shared sequence variants was judged likely to represent a technical artifact of the sequencing pipeline. In a later genetic analysis, fewer N-insertions in productive TCRs were reported among donors in an Asian-associated ancestry cluster than the roughly 700-donor mean. Assigning TCR associations to individual alleles was difficult when HLA alleles, especially DR and DQ, strongly co-occurred. The study gave a list of 150 to 200 TCR beta chains associated with cytomegalovirus. A further reported finding was that TCR beta sequences accurately predicted the HLA-A and HLA-B alleles for most subjects in the first cohort.

Comment on this clone: Its recognized antigen is unknown. No quality values exist for individual bases; no much larger clone is one base distant.

Library generation was performed with the immunoSEQ multiplex PCR assay. A mixture of 60 forward primers for TCR Vbeta segments and 13 reverse primers for TCR Jbeta segments was used in the multiplex PCR. Amplification of the CDR3 region of rearranged TCR beta genes was performed with a multiplex PCR assay on genomic DNA. On the Illumina HiSeq System, the amplified TCR beta libraries were sequenced as 87-base-pair reads. Per the source publication's procedure: A later analysis tallied some 79 million unique TCR beta chains across the 610 or so repertoires, and 10 million to 11 million of those chains were shared by two or more donors. Raw reads were error-corrected and collapsed into unique sequences by a nearest-neighbor algorithm in which closely related sequences were merged to remove PCR and sequencing errors. Alignment of CDR3 sequences to IMGT reference sequences was used to assign V, D and J gene segments. For a sequence to be retained, a match of at least six nucleotides to both a V gene segment and a J gene segment was required. Rearrangements were classified as productive when the CDR3 lacked stop codons and remained in frame with V and J, and all other rearrangements were classified as non-productive. Following IMGT convention, CDR3 was defined as the stretch from the second conserved V-encoded cysteine up to the conserved J-encoded phenylalanine. In an earlier analysis of around 600 of the donors, sequences lacking an unambiguous match to a single V gene segment were excluded. An earlier analysis of roughly 590 of the donors called V segments functional above 56.7% productive rearrangements and segregating when the between-donor standard deviation exceeded 5%. A statistical classification framework was built for diagnosing cytomegalovirus status from the catalog of TCR beta chain sequences. In a later analysis, V and J genes were assigned by comparing TCR nucleotide sequences against IMGT/GENE-DB human TR gene sequences. A later analysis assigned CDR3 sequences and most-parsimonious VDJ recombination scenarios with the TCRdist pipeline. In a later analysis, each TCR beta chain was defined by its CDR3 amino acid sequence together with its V-gene family, and reads without a unique V-gene family were excluded. As a way to deal with suspected cross-contamination and a sequencing artifact, a later analysis dropped 450 to 700 nucleotide sequences that were highly shared and had low generation probability. A later analysis calculated a clonal expansion index for each public chain from normalized within-repertoire ranks of inferred template counts. A later analysis computed generation probabilities with a VDJ recombination model fitted to out-of-frame rearrangements, and checked the results against IGoR. In a later analysis, hypergeometric tests were used to score TCR-TCR, TCR-HLA and TCR-CMV co-occurrence, with a repertoire-size bias correction applied to TCR pairs. To estimate false discovery rates, a later analysis permuted the HLA or CMV assignments 20 times. In a later analysis, co-occurring TCRs were grouped using DBSCAN, with TCRdist sequence similarity added in when clustering inside HLA-allele-positive subsets. Repertoires with fewer than 30,000 or more than 120,000 public chains, plus five repertoires with anomalous nucleotide sharing, were excluded from co-occurrence clustering. Here the immuneACCESS table is served through TCRdb, limited to in-frame sequences with V and J called. Missing clones are a known gap in these copies; in checked studies unresolved V genes cover under half, and the rest lacks a known reason. The V and J calls and the clone size are those of that table, but D and trimming were determined from the DNA. This sample is represented by around 91,000 clones; approximately 84% of them were singletons. 2.1% of the sample is in the top ten clones.

V loses 3 bases of germline sequence and J loses 4 bases, and the interval between the two ends is 18 bases. From the cysteine up to the phenylalanine, the CDR3 has a length of 16 residues. The CDR3 DNA has 48 bases and is translated from base 1. The CDR1 and CDR2 encoded by the germline V gene are MNHNS and SASEGT. The cohort consisted of approximately 690 healthy bone marrow donors. Cohort members were all nominally healthy when sampled, although unrecorded immune exposures were likely present. The donor was CMV seronegative and was included in the group of a few hundred seronegative cohort members. Each donor provided a peripheral blood sample, and peripheral blood mononuclear cells were used for TCR beta sequencing. The Qiagen DNeasy Blood Extraction Kit was used to extract genomic DNA from the blood cell samples.

The chain uses TRBV6-1 and TRBJ2-5; the D region possibly corresponds to TRBD2 (6 bases align). This TCR came from a man younger than 30 in good health and CMV-seronegative. Sequenced sample: PBMCs. The sequenced DNA is TGTGCCAGCAGTGAGGGAGGAGGAAGCGCCCGAGAGACCCAGTACTTC. Translated, it reads CASSEGGGSARETQYF.